This T cell receptor (beta chain) derives from a study of OX40 agonist ivuxolimab in advanced cancers. The wider study: Patients were infused with ivuxolimab every 2 weeks at 0.01 to 10 mg/kg. Notes on the study in general: Which antigen the expanded peripheral T cells recognized is unknown.

Regarding this clone: Its specificity is not known.

Profiling relied on immunoSEQ multiplex PCR, and the TCRdb table lists in-frame clones only, not all of them. The data hold fewer than 50,000 clones, with roughly 92% observed a single time. Germline CDR1 SNHLY, CDR2 FYNNEI. This CDR3 has 14 amino acids. The germline V and J ends were trimmed by 6 bases and 6 bases, with 18 bases remaining between them. The chain is built from TRBV2 and TRBJ2-7, with D perhaps matching TRBD2 (6 bases). This specimen was CD4+ or CD8+ T cells sorted from blood, taken in a trial of the OX40 agonist ivuxolimab. This clonotype was sampled from an adult with an advanced solid tumor such as melanoma, head and neck, liver or kidney cancer. CDR3 residues: CASREDYGQGEQYF. The CDR3 region has the DNA TGTGCCAGCAGGGAGGACTATGGTCAGGGCGAGCAGTACTTC.